A single sample gave rise to the 20 T cell receptor beta chains below, sequenced in a study of cytomegalovirus exposure and HLA in healthy donors. The repertoire was sequenced with immunoSEQ multiplex PCR; TCRdb's copy has only in-frame clones and lacks some. The sample includes roughly 79,000 clones, just under 95% of them seen just once. Material: PBMCs. These receptors were obtained from a man aged 18 to 30 in good health and CMV-seronegative.

V and J are TRBV5-4 and TRBJ2-7; perhaps TRBD2 as D (5 bases). Germline CDR1 SGHNT, CDR2 YYREEE (reference sequence). V was clipped by 0 bases and J by 0 bases, with 10 bases between them. There are 15 residues in the CDR3. The CDR3 DNA is TGTGCCAGCAGCTTGGACGGACTTAGCTCCTACGAGCAGTACTTC. This codes for CASSLDGLSSYEQYF.

The chain joins TRBV9 to TRBJ1-2; D might be TRBD1 (5 bases). CDR3 length: 16 residues. V dropped 5 bases and J dropped 0 bases, with 17 bases sitting between them. The germline gives CDR1 SGDLS, CDR2 YYNGEE. In DNA, the CDR3 is TGTGCCAGCAGTCGTGGGGCGGGAGACTCTAACTATGGCTACACCTTC. Its translation is CASSRGAGDSNYGYTF.

The chain couples TRBV10-3 to TRBJ2-5; D call uncertain. This CDR3 region has 11 residues. The germline CDR1 and CDR2 sequences are ENHRY and SYGVKD. V lost 8 bases, J lost 1 base, and 5 bases lay in between. DNA of the CDR3: TGTGCCATCGCCGGCCAAGAGACCCAGTACTTC. Amino acid sequence: CAIAGQETQYF.

The chain recombines TRBV10-3 with TRBJ1-5, with 7 positions matching TRBD1. Germline CDR1 reads ENHRY; CDR2 reads SYGVKD. This CDR3 comprises 15 residues. V was pared by 4 bases and J by 0 bases, with 3 bases of the junction left unmatched. The CDR3 protein is CAISAGTVSNQPQHF. The DNA for the CDR3 is TGTGCCATCAGTGCCGGGACAGTTAGCAATCAGCCCCAGCATTTT.

The chain employs TRBV5-1 and TRBJ2-2, with 8 bases identical to TRBD1. With 9 bases clipped from V and 8 bases from J, the junction kept 15 bases outside the gene matches. The germline CDR1 and CDR2 sequences are SGHRS and YFSETQ. This CDR3 spans 15 amino acids. The CDR3 protein is CATSDRANLVGELFF. The CDR3 DNA is TGCGCCACCTCGGACAGGGCCAATTTAGTAGGGGAGCTGTTTTTT. Using reference TRBV5-1 and TRBJ2-2 for the parts outside the CDR3, the full variable domain is KAGVTQTPRYLIKTRGQQVTLSCSPISGHRSVSWYQQTPGQGLQFLFEYFSETQRNKGNFPGRFSGRQFSNSRSEMNVSTLELGDSALYLCATSDRANLVGELFFGEGSRLTVL.

This clone was seen only once. The CDR3: CASASGTGPPNNEQFF. CDR3 DNA: TGTGCCAGCGCTTCCGGAACAGGGCCGCCCAACAATGAGCAGTTCTTC. The J gene is TRBJ2-1, the V gene TRBV27; D might be TRBD1 (6 bases). The CDR3 loop spans 16 amino acids. Trimming shortened V by 8 bases and J by 5 bases, and 22 bases separated the two germline ends. CDR1 is MNHEY and CDR2 is SMNVEV in the germline V gene (reference sequence).

The chain employs TRBV19 and TRBJ2-7; no firm D call. Between the trimmed V and J ends, which lost 2 bases and 0 bases, there was a span of 8 bases. The germline V gene has CDR1 LNHDA and CDR2 SQIVND (reference sequence). The CDR3 spans 14 residues. The DNA for the CDR3 is TGTGCCAGTAGTATAAGCTGGAGCTCCTACGAGCAGTACTTC. Its translation is CASSISWSSYEQYF.

This sequence joins TRBV6-6 and TRBJ1-2; 7 bases map to TRBD1. V shed 4 bases and J 3 bases; nucleotides not matched to a gene: 5. The length of the CDR3 is 14 residues. Germline assignment: CDR1 MNHNY and CDR2 SVGAGI (reference sequence). CDR3 in amino acids: CASSSWDRYYGYTF. The CDR3 DNA reads TGTGCCAGCAGTTCCTGGGACAGATACTATGGCTACACCTTC.

The chain carries TRBV6-5 and TRBJ1-1; maybe TRBD1 (5 bases). The CDR3 loop spans 14 amino acids. Germline values: CDR1 MNHEY, CDR2 SVGAGI. Between the trimmed V and J ends, which lost 2 bases and 1 base, there was a span of 8 bases. The CDR3: CASSYGGGNTEAFF. CDR3 nucleotide sequence: TGTGCCAGCAGTTACGGGGGGGGGAACACTGAAGCTTTCTTT.

This clone was recorded once. The V gene is TRBV14, the J gene TRBJ2-3; 10 bases fit TRBD2. The CDR3 has 16 residues. After removal of 2 bases from V and 0 bases from J, the junction contained 2 bases not matched to a gene. CDR1 and CDR2 from the germline V gene are SGHDN and FVKESK. The CDR3 reads CASSQIAGGSTDTQYF. The CDR3 coding sequence is TGTGCCAGCAGCCAAATAGCGGGGGGAAGCACAGATACGCAGTATTTT. The whole variable domain, remainder taken from reference TRBV14 and TRBJ2-3, is EAGVTQFPSHSVIEKGQTVTLRCDPISGHDNLYWYRRVMGKEIKFLLHFVKESKQDESGMPNNRFLAERTGGTYSTLKVQPAELEDSGVYFCASSQIAGGSTDTQYFGPGTRLTVL.

V and J are TRBV30 and TRBJ1-2; D is possibly TRBD1 (6 bases). The V gene's germline CDR1 is GTSNPN and CDR2 SVGIG (reference sequence). Trimming left V 5 bases short and J 4 bases short, with 17 bases between. The CDR3 loop spans 14 amino acids. The CDR3 coding sequence is TGTGCCTGGGCCTTCCTAATAGGGGGCTATGGCTACACCTTC. Its protein is CAWAFLIGGYGYTF.

The rearrangement joins TRBV19 to TRBJ2-2, with no clear D. Trimming cost V 3 bases and J 6 bases, with 11 bases left between them. The CDR3 consists of 14 residues. Per germline, CDR1 LNHDA and CDR2 SQIVND (reference sequence). The CDR3 reads CASSIYSSAGELFF. CDR3 in DNA: TGTGCCAGTAGTATCTATTCCTCTGCCGGGGAGCTGTTTTTT.

The chain joins TRBV6-4 to TRBJ2-3; the match to TRBD2 covers 12 bases. The germline CDR1 and CDR2 sequences are MRHNA and SNTAGT. J was trimmed by 4 bases and V by 4 bases; bases with no gene match: 0. The CDR3 spans 14 residues. The CDR3 bases are TGTGCCAGCAGTGGACTAGCGGGAGCAGATACGCAGTATTTT. As protein: CASSGLAGADTQYF.

This chain joins TRBV6-5 and TRBJ1-1; D is ambiguous. Germline CDR1 is MNHEY and CDR2 is SVGAGI. Trimming shortened V by 2 bases and J by 5 bases, and 12 bases separated the two germline ends. The CDR3 totals 14 residues. The CDR3 bases are TGTGCCAGCAGTTACGGAGGAATAGGGACTGAAGCTTTCTTT. Translating gives CASSYGGIGTEAFF.

V usage is TRBV2 and J usage is TRBJ2-2; no firm D call. The V end lost 5 bases, the J end lost 1 base, and 5 bases lay between the germline ends. This CDR3 contains 13 residues. Looked up from germline, CDR1 is SNHLY and CDR2 is FYNNEI. The CDR3 bases are TGTGCCAGCAGTCCAGAGAACACCGGGGAGCTGTTTTTT. Translated: CASSPENTGELFF.

The chain combines TRBV9 with TRBJ1-2; D possibly corresponds to TRBD1 (5 bases). The CDR3 extends over 16 amino acids. Germline V CDR1 and CDR2: SGDLS, YYNGEE. The V end was cut by 4 bases, the J end by 6 bases, with 22 bases between. This CDR3 is CASSSQVGGLPHGYTF. The CDR3 region has the DNA TGTGCCAGCAGCTCACAGGTGGGGGGATTGCCCCATGGCTACACCTTC.

The rearrangement links TRBV4-1 to TRBJ2-7, with D unresolved. The ends were cut back, 6 bases at V and 7 bases at J, with 10 bases in the middle. The CDR3 runs 11 residues. Germline loops: CDR1 MGHRA, CDR2 YSYEKL. The CDR3 loop reads CASSRGGEQYF. For the CDR3, the DNA is TGCGCCAGCAGTCGCGGTGGGGAGCAGTACTTC.

The CDR3 reads CAISGRLAGDGYNEQFF. In DNA form, the CDR3 reads TGTGCCATCAGTGGGAGACTAGCGGGAGATGGCTACAATGAGCAGTTCTTC. The V gene is TRBV10-3, the J gene TRBJ2-1, with TRBD2 matching over 12 bases. V was clipped by 4 bases and J by 3 bases; unmatched bases: 7. The CDR3 contains 17 residues. In germline, CDR1 is ENHRY, CDR2 SYGVKD.

The rearrangement uses TRBV7-8 and TRBJ1-2; 9 bases line up with TRBD1. The CDR3 is 15 residues long. Germline loops: CDR1 SGHVS, CDR2 FQNEAQ. V lost 5 bases and J lost 8; bases outside the gene matches: 12. CDR3 residues: CASSTWDREREGYTF. CDR3 nucleotides: TGTGCCAGCAGCACTTGGGACAGGGAACGGGAAGGCTACACCTTC.

The J gene is TRBJ2-7, the V gene TRBV4-2; possible D gene TRBD1, 6 bases. The CDR3 contains 16 residues. CDR1 and CDR2 from the germline V gene are LGHNA and YNFKEQ. Trimming stripped 3 bases from V and 2 bases from J, with 17 bases between. The CDR3 region is CASSQGGPGDPYEQYF. In DNA, the CDR3 is TGTGCCAGCAGCCAGGGCGGGCCAGGGGACCCCTACGAGCAGTACTTC.